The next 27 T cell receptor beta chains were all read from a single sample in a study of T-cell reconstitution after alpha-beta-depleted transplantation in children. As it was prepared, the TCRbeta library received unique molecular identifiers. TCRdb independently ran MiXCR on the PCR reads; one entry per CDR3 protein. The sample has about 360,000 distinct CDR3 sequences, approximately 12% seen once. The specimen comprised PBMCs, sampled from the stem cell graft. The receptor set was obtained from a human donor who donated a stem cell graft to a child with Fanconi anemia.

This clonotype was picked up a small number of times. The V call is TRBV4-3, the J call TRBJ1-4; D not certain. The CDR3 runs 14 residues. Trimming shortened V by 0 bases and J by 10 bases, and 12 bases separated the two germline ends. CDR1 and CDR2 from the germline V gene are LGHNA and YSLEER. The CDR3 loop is CASSQETLPGKLFF. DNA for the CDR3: TGCGCCAGCAGCCAAGAAACACTCCCGGGAAAACTGTTTTTT.

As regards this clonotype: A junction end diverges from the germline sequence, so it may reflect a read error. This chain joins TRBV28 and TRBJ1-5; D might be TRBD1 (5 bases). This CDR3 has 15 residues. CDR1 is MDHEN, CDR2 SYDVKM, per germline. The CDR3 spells CASSWDQFSNQAQHF. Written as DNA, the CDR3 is TGTGCCAGCAGTTGGGACCAGTTTAGCAATCAGGCCCAGCATTTT.

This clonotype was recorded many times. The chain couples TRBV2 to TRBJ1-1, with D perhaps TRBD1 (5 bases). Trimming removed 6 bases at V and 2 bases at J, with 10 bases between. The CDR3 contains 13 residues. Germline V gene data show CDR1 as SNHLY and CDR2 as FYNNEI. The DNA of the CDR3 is TGTGCCAGCAGGGGGACCCTCAACACTGAAGCTTTCTTT. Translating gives CASRGTLNTEAFF. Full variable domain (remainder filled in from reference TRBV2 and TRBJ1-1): EPEVTQTPSHQVTQMGQEVILRCVPISNHLYFYWYRQILGQKVEFLVSFYNNEISEKSEIFDDQFSVERPDGSNFTLKIRSTKLEDSAMYFCASRGTLNTEAFFGQGTRLTVV.

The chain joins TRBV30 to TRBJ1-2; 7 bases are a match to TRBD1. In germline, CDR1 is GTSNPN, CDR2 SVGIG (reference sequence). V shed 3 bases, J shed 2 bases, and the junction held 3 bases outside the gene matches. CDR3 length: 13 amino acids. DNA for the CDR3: TGTGCCTGGAGCGGGACAGAGAACTATGGCTACACCTTC. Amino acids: CAWSGTENYGYTF.

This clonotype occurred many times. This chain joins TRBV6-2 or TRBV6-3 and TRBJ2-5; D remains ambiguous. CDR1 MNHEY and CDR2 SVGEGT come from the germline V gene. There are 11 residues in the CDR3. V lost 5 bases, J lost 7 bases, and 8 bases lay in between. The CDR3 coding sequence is TGTGCCAGCAGTGTCCGAGGGACCCAGTACTTC. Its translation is CASSVRGTQYF.

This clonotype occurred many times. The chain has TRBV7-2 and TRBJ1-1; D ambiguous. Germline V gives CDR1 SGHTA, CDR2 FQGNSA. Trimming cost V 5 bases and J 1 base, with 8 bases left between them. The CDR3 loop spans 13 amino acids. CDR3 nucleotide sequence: TGTGCCAGCAGCCCCACCCAGAACACTGAAGCTTTCTTT. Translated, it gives CASSPTQNTEAFF. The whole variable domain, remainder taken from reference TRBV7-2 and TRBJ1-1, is GAGVSQSPSNKVTEKGKDVELRCDPISGHTALYWYRQSLGQGLEFLIYFQGNSAPDKSGLPSDRFSAERTGGSVSTLTIQRTQQEDSAVYLCASSPTQNTEAFFGQGTRLTVV.

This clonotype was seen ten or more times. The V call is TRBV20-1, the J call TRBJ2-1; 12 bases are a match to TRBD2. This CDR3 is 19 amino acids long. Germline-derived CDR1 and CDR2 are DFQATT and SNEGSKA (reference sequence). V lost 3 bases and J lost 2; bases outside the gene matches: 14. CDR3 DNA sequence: TGCAGTGCTAGGGACGGGACTAGCGGGCGGATCATTACCTACAATGAGCAGTTCTTC. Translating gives CSARDGTSGRIITYNEQFF.

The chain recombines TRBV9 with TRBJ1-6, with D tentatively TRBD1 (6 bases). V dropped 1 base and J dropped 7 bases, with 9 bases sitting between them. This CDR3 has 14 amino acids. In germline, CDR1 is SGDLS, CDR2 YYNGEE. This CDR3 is CASSVSGVNSPLHF. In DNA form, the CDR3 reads TGTGCCAGCAGCGTATCAGGGGTGAATTCACCCCTCCACTTT.

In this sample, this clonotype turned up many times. The CDR3 protein is CASSQDSHRVNEQFF. The CDR3, as DNA: TGTGCCAGCAGCCAAGACTCCCACAGGGTAAATGAGCAGTTCTTC. The rearrangement joins TRBV14 to TRBJ2-1, with a weak D call TRBD1 (6 bases). Trimming removed 0 bases from V and 7 bases from J, with 13 bases in between. Germline loops: CDR1 SGHDN, CDR2 FVKESK. This CDR3 region has 15 residues.

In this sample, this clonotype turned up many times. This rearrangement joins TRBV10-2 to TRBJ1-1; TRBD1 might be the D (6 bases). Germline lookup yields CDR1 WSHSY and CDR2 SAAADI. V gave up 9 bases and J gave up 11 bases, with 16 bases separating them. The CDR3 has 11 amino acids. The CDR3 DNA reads TGCGCCAGTGAGGGGGACGGGCGGGCTTTCTTT. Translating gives CASEGDGRAFF.

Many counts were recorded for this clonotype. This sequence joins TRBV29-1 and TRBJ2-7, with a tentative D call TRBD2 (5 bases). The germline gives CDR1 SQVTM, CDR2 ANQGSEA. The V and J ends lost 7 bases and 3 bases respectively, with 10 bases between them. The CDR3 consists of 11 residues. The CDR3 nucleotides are TGCAGCGCCAATCGGGGCTACGAGCAGTACTTC. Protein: CSANRGYEQYF.

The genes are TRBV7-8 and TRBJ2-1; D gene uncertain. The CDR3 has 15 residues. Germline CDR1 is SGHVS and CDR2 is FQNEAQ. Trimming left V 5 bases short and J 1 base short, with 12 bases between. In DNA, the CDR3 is TGTGCCAGCAGCGCCCTGGGCGGATCCTACAATGAGCAGTTCTTC. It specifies CASSALGGSYNEQFF.

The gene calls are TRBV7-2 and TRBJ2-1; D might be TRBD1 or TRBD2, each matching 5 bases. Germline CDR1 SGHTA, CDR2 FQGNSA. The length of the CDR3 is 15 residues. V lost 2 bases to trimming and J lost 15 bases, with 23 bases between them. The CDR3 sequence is CASSLSGARAAGLFF. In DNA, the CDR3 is TGTGCCAGCAGCTTATCCGGGGCTCGTGCCGCCGGTCTGTTCTTC.

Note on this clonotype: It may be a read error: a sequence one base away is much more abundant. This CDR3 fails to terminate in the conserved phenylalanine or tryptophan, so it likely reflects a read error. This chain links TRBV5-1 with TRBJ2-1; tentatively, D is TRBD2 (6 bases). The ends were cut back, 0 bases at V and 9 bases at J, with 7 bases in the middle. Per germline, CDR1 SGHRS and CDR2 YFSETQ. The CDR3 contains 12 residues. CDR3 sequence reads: CASSLEEGEQFC. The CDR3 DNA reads TGCGCCAGCAGCTTGGAGGAGGGTGAGCAGTTCTGC.

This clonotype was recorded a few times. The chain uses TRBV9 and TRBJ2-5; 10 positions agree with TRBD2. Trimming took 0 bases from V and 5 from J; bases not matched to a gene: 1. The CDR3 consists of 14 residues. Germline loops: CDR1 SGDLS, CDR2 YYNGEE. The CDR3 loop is CASSVGTSGETQYF. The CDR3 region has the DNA TGTGCCAGCAGCGTAGGGACTAGCGGTGAGACCCAGTACTTC.

The CDR3 nucleotides are TGTGCCAGCAGCTGGTTGCCGGGACGAGATAATGAAAAACTGTTTTTT. Its translation is CASSWLPGRDNEKLFF. The chain combines TRBV7-2 with TRBJ1-4, with D perhaps matching TRBD1 (5 bases). The CDR3 runs 16 residues. V lost 4 bases, J lost 4 bases, and 16 bases lay in between. Germline V gene data show CDR1 as SGHTA and CDR2 as FQGNSA.

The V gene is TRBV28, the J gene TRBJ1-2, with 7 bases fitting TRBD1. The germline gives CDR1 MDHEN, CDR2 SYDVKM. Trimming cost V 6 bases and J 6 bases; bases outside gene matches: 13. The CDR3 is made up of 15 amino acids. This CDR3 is CASSPTPGQVNGYTF. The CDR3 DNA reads TGTGCCAGCAGCCCGACCCCTGGACAGGTTAATGGCTACACCTTC.

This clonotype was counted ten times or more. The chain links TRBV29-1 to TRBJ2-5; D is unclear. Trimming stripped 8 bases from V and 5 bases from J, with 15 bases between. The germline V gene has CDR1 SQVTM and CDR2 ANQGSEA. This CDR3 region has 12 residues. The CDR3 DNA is TGCAGCTTCCGACCTTTTGGGGAGACCCAGTACTTC. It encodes CSFRPFGETQYF.

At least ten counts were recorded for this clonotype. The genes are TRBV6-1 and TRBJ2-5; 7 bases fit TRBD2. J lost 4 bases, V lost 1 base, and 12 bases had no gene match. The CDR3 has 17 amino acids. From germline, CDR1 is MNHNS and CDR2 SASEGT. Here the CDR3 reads CASSEDLAQGGAETQYF. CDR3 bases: TGTGCCAGCAGTGAAGATCTGGCCCAGGGAGGGGCAGAGACCCAGTACTTC.

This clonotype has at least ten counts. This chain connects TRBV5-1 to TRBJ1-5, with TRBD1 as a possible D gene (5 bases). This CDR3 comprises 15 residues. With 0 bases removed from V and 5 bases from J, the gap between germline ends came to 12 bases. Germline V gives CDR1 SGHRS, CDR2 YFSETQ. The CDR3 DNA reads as TGCGCCAGCAGCTTGGAGGGGATGAGGGATCAGCCCCAGCATTTT. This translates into CASSLEGMRDQPQHF. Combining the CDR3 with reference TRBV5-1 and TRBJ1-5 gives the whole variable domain KAGVTQTPRYLIKTRGQQVTLSCSPISGHRSVSWYQQTPGQGLQFLFEYFSETQRNKGNFPGRFSGRQFSNSRSEMNVSTLELGDSALYLCASSLEGMRDQPQHFGDGTRLSIL.

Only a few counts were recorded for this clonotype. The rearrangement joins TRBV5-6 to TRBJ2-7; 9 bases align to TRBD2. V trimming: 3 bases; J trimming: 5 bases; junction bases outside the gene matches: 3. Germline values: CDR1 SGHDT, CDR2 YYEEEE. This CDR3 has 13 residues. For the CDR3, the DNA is TGTGCCAGCAGCTGGGGGACTAGCAACGAGCAGTACGTC. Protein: CASSWGTSNEQYV.

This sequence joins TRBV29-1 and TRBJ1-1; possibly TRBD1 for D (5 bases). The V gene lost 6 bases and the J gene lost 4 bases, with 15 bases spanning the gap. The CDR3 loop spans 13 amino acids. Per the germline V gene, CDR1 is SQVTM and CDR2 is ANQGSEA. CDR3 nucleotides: TGCAGCGTCCAGACAGCCGGGTCCACTGAAGCTTTCTTT. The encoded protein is CSVQTAGSTEAFF.

CDR3 sequence reads: CASSLELPSGELFF. CDR3 nucleotide sequence: TGTGCCAGCAGCTTAGAACTCCCGTCCGGGGAGCTGTTTTTT. The J gene is TRBJ2-2, the V gene TRBV7-9; the D is unclear. This CDR3 has 14 residues. From germline, CDR1 is SEHNR and CDR2 FQNEAQ (reference sequence). V shed 1 base and J shed 6 bases, with 9 bases lying between them. Complete variable domain (other parts from reference TRBV7-9 and TRBJ2-2): DTGVSQNPRHKITKRGQNVTFRCDPISEHNRLYWYRQTLGQGPEFLTYFQNEAQLEKSRLLSDRFSAERPKGSFSTLEIQRTEQGDSAMYLCASSLELPSGELFFGEGSRLTVL.

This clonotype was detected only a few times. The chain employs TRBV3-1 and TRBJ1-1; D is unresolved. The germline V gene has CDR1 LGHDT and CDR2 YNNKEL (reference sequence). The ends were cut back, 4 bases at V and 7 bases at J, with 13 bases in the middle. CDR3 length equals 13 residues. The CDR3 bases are TGTGCCAGCAGCCCCGGATGGGAAAGTGAAGCTTTCTTT. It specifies CASSPGWESEAFF.

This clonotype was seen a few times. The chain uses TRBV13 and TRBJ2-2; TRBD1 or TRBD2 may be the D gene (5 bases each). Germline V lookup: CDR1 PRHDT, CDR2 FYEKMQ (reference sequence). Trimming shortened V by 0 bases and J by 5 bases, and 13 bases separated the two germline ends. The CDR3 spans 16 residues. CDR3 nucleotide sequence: TGTGCCAGCAGCTTAGGCGGGACGACGACGACCGGGGAGCTGTTTTTT. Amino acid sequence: CASSLGGTTTTGELFF.

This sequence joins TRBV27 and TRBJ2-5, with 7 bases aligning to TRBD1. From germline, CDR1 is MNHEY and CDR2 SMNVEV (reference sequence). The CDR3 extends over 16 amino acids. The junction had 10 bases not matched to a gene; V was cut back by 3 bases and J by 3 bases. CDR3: CASSFNRLGGKETQYF. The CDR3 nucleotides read TGTGCCAGCAGTTTCAACAGGTTAGGGGGCAAAGAGACCCAGTACTTC.

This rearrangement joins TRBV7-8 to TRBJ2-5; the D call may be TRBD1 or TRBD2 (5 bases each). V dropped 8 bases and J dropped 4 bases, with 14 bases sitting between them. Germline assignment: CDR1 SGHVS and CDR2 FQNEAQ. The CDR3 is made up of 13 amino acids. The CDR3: CASGPGQGETQYF. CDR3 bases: TGTGCCAGCGGCCCGGGGCAGGGAGAGACCCAGTACTTC. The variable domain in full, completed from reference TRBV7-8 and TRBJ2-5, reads GAGVSQSPRYKVAKRGQDVALRCDPISGHVSLFWYQQALGQGPEFLTYFQNEAQLDKSGLPSDRFFAERPEGSVSTLKIQRTQQEDSAVYLCASGPGQGETQYFGPGTRLLVL.